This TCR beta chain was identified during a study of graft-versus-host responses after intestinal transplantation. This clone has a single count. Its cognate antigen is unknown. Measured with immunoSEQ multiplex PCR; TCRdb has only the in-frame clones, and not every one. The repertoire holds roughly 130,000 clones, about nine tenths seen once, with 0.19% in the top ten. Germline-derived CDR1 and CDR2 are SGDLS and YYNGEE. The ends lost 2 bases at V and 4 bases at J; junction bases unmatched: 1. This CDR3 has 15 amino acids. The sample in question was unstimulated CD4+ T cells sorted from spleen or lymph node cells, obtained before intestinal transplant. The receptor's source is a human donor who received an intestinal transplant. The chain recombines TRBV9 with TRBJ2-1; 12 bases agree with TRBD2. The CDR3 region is CASSVLAGGYNEQFF. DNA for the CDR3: TGTGCCAGCAGCGTGCTAGCGGGAGGGTACAATGAGCAGTTCTTC.